The 17 T cell receptor beta chains listed next were all sequenced from one sample in a study of control samples from healthy donors and cancer patients. Data came from immunoSEQ multiplex PCR; TCRdb stores just in-frame clones and leaves some out. The specimen's table records approximately 190,000 clones. Sequencing was performed on blood. The source is a woman under 40 in good health.

The chain carries TRBV27 and TRBJ2-5, with D unresolved. Per the germline V gene, CDR1 is MNHEY and CDR2 is SMNVEV (reference sequence). The CDR3 covers 13 residues. The V end lost 2 bases, the J end lost 3 bases, and 7 bases lay between the germline ends. Here the CDR3 DNA reads TGTGCCAGCAGTTTAGGGCGAGAAGAGACCCAGTACTTC. Protein sequence: CASSLGREETQYF.

This sequence joins TRBV6-6 and TRBJ1-1; D perhaps matches TRBD1 (5 bases). The germline V gene encodes CDR1 MNHNY and CDR2 SVGAGI (reference sequence). The V and J ends lost 5 bases and 7 bases respectively, with 11 bases between them. The CDR3 spans 12 residues. The CDR3 here is CASSPGSLEAFF. CDR3 sequence (DNA): TGTGCCAGCAGTCCAGGGAGCCTTGAAGCTTTCTTT.

The chain recombines TRBV6-5 with TRBJ1-2; maybe TRBD1 (6 bases). Germline V CDR1 and CDR2: MNHEY, SVGAGI. The V and J ends lost 6 bases and 5 bases respectively, with 10 bases between them. The CDR3 is made up of 12 amino acids. In DNA form, the CDR3 reads TGTGCCAGCAGGGAGGGGGGTTATGGCTACACCTTC. Its protein is CASREGGYGYTF.

This chain joins TRBV16 and TRBJ1-4; D remains unclear. V was cut by 0 bases and J by 8 bases, with 4 bases left in between. This CDR3 contains 12 residues. Germline-derived CDR1 and CDR2 are KGHSY and FQNENV. The CDR3 sequence is CASSQSGEKLFF. CDR3 bases: TGTGCCAGCAGCCAATCGGGGGAAAAACTGTTTTTT.

The chain uses TRBV12-5 and TRBJ1-2; weak D call: TRBD1 (5 bases). This CDR3 comprises 14 residues. From germline, CDR1 is LGHNT and CDR2 FRNRAP. Between the trimmed V and J ends, which lost 1 base and 8 bases, there was a span of 14 bases. The CDR3 sequence is CASGLGDRGEGYTF. DNA of the CDR3: TGTGCTAGTGGTTTGGGGGACCGGGGCGAGGGCTACACCTTC.

The chain is built from TRBV29-1 and TRBJ1-1, with 9 bases aligning to TRBD1. The CDR3 has 12 residues. The junction had 6 bases not matched to a gene; V was cut back by 7 bases and J by 6 bases. The V gene's germline CDR1 is SQVTM and CDR2 ANQGSEA. DNA for the CDR3: TGCAGCGCGAGACAGGGGGAGTCTGAAGCTTTCTTT. Translating it yields CSARQGESEAFF.

This chain uses TRBV9 with TRBJ2-3; D not resolved. CDR1 is SGDLS and CDR2 is YYNGEE in the germline V gene. The CDR3 has 16 amino acids. Trimming left V 3 bases short and J 0 bases short, with 14 bases between. The CDR3, as DNA: TGTGCCAGCAGCGCCCGAGTGATCCCTAGCACAGATACGCAGTATTTT. Its protein product is CASSARVIPSTDTQYF.

V is TRBV4-1 and J is TRBJ2-1; unclear D gene. From germline, CDR1 is MGHRA and CDR2 YSYEKL. The ends were cut back, 3 bases at V and 10 bases at J, with 16 bases in the middle. CDR3 length: 14 amino acids. CDR3 loop: CASSHPTGQGEQFF. The CDR3 DNA sequence: TGCGCCAGCAGCCACCCTACTGGGCAAGGGGAGCAGTTCTTC.

V is TRBV27 and J is TRBJ1-1; 8 bases align to TRBD1. CDR3 size: 18 residues. The V gene's germline CDR1 is MNHEY and CDR2 SMNVEV (reference sequence). Trimming cost V 0 bases and J 1 base; bases outside gene matches: 10. CDR3 amino acids: CASSLSTGALIGNTEAFF. CDR3 bases: TGTGCCAGCAGTTTATCGACAGGGGCTTTAATCGGGAACACTGAAGCTTTCTTT.

The J gene is TRBJ2-7, the V gene TRBV11-2, with 8 bases that match TRBD1. Trimming cost V 3 bases and J 2 bases; bases outside gene matches: 3. This CDR3 is built from 14 residues. From germline, CDR1 is SGHAT and CDR2 FQNNGV. In nucleotides, the CDR3 is TGTGCCAGCAGCTTCCGACAGGGGCCCTACGAGCAGTACTTC. Translating gives CASSFRQGPYEQYF.

The chain couples TRBV29-1 to TRBJ1-4; D might be TRBD1 (6 bases). Per the germline V gene, CDR1 is SQVTM and CDR2 is ANQGSEA. Between the trimmed V and J ends, which lost 1 base and 5 bases, there was a span of 14 bases. The CDR3 has 15 amino acids. The CDR3, as DNA: TGCAGCGTTGAAGGGGGTCAGGGGCGCAATGAAAAACTGTTTTTT. Its protein is CSVEGGQGRNEKLFF. Supplemented by reference TRBV29-1 and TRBJ1-4, the full variable domain reads SAVISQKPSRDICQRGTSLTIQCQVDSQVTMMFWYRQQPGQSLTLIATANQGSEATYESGFVIDKFPISRPNLTFSTLTVSNMSPEDSSIYLCSVEGGQGRNEKLFFGSGTQLSVL.

The chain has TRBV5-1 and TRBJ2-5, with 9 positions matching TRBD1. CDR1 and CDR2 (germline): SGHRS, YFSETQ. The CDR3 runs 13 residues. Trimming removed 2 bases from V and 5 bases from J; junction bases left unmatched: 1. The DNA for the CDR3 is TGCGCCAGCAGCTTCGGGACAGGGGAGACCCAGTACTTC. Translation gives CASSFGTGETQYF.

This chain uses TRBV27 with TRBJ1-3; the D is unclear. This CDR3 has 14 amino acids. Germline V gene lookup returns CDR1 MNHEY and CDR2 SMNVEV (reference sequence). Trimming cost V 4 bases and J 0 bases, with 7 bases left between them. CDR3 sequence (DNA): TGTGCCAGCAGTTCAGGTTACTCTGGAAACACCATATATTTT. Translated: CASSSGYSGNTIYF.

The V and J genes are TRBV2 and TRBJ1-1, with unresolved D. V shed 1 base and J shed 6 bases, with 6 bases lying between them. Germline CDR1 and CDR2: SNHLY and FYNNEI. This CDR3 contains 12 residues. The CDR3 protein is CASSEGRAEAFF. The DNA for the CDR3 is TGTGCCAGCAGTGAAGGTCGGGCTGAAGCTTTCTTT.

This chain links TRBV5-4 with TRBJ2-1; D is possibly TRBD1 (5 bases). The CDR3 runs 15 residues. V shed 5 bases and J shed 2 bases, with 14 bases lying between them. Germline V gene lookup returns CDR1 SGHNT and CDR2 YYREEE (reference sequence). The CDR3 loop reads CASRTQGYTYNEQFF. In nucleotides, the CDR3 is TGTGCCAGCAGGACTCAGGGTTACACCTACAATGAGCAGTTCTTC.

The V gene is TRBV9, the J gene TRBJ2-1; 12 bases are a match to TRBD2. Germline V gene lookup returns CDR1 SGDLS and CDR2 YYNGEE. V shed 4 bases, J shed 5 bases, and the junction held 7 bases outside the gene matches. The CDR3 extends over 16 amino acids. This chain's CDR3 is CASSTRTSGVHNEQFF. CDR3 DNA: TGTGCCAGCAGCACCCGGACTAGCGGGGTACACAATGAGCAGTTCTTC.

The chain recombines TRBV6-1 with TRBJ1-4; D ambiguous. The CDR3 loop spans 15 amino acids. CDR1 and CDR2 from the germline V gene are MNHNS and SASEGT. The germline V and J ends were trimmed by 3 bases and 4 bases, with 12 bases remaining between them. The CDR3 DNA sequence: TGTGCCAGCAGTGAGATCGGAGGGAGTAATGAAAAACTGTTTTTT. As protein: CASSEIGGSNEKLFF.